Included here is one T cell receptor beta chain sequence, with context. Its target is not known. This CDR3 region has 14 residues. V lost 7 bases, J lost 1 base, and 12 bases lay in between. Per germline, CDR1 SGHTA and CDR2 FQGNSA. These data are taken from a study of shared clonotypes between healthy human individuals. Study-wide results and limits: Naive subsets generally had larger estimated richness than memory subsets.

Evenly divided among several immunoSEQ plates was the genomic DNA of each subset. Sequencing used immunoSEQ multiplex PCR; TCRdb keeps in-frame clones, though not all of them. The table has roughly 2,300,000 clones, around 90% seen once. The source of this sequence is a man between 18 and 29 years old in good health. Some clones in this sample may be carry-over from other donors' samples. This chain connects TRBV7-2 to TRBJ2-3; D not certain. Material for sequencing was naive CD4+ T cells from PBMCs. Specified subset: CD45RA+ positively selected. The CDR3 here is CASNPNRGTDTQYF. For the CDR3, the DNA is TGTGCCAGCAACCCTAACCGGGGCACAGATACGCAGTATTTT.